The T cell receptor beta chain described here comes from a study of metastatic and nonmetastatic thyroid tumors. There are 12 residues in the CDR3. Germline loops: CDR1 SGHNT, CDR2 YENEEA. Patients had received no treatment of any kind before thyroid surgery. Worth noting for this clone: Its ends do not fully match the called genes, so a read error is possible.

TCRdb re-clonotyped the PCR reads through MiXCR. The sample yields approximately 20,000 clones, approximately 17% seen once. This chain uses TRBV11-3 with TRBJ1-1; D is unresolved. This TCR was recovered from a male donor with papillary thyroid cancer or a benign thyroid nodule (not recorded which). Some clones in this sample may be carry-over from other donors' samples. Input material: blood. The CDR3 DNA follows: TGTGCCAACAGCTTAGATCAGGCTGAAGCTTTCTTT. Its protein is CANSLDQAEAFF.